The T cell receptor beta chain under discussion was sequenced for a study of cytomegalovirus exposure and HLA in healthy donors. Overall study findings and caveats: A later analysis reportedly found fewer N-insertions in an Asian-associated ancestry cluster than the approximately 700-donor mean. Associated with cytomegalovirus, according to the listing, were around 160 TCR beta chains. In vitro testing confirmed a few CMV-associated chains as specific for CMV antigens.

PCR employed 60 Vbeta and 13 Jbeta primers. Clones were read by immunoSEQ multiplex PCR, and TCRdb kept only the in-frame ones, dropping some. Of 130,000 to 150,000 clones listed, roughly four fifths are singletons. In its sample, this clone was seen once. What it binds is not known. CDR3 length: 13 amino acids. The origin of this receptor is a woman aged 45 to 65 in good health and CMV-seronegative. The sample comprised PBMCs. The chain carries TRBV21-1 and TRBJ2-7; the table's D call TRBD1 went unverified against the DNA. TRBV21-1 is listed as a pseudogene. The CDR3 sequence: CASSLQVLREQYF. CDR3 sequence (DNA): TGTGCCAGCAGCCTCCAGGTCCTTCGCGAGCAGTACTTC.